This T cell receptor beta chain was captured in a study of T cells in Graves' hyperthyroidism and ophthalmopathy. TCR beta CDR3 regions were amplified from RNA transcripts. Researchers ran a first-round RT-PCR on the TCR CDR3 using the HTBI primer set. TCRdb recomputed calls from the multiplex PCR reads with MiXCR, one row per CDR3 protein. Of around 350,000 distinct CDR3 sequences listed, 20% to 30% are singletons. This clonotype was seen a handful of times. The CDR3 runs 17 residues. Germline V lookup: CDR1 MNHGY, CDR2 SVAAGI. V was trimmed by 3 bases and J by 0 bases, leaving 15 bases between them. Patients were aged 18 to 65, had disease duration under 2 months, and had newly diagnosed hyperthyroidism. Thyroid ultrasound and orbital computed tomography, with clinical symptoms and serum thyroxine and TRAb, informed diagnoses. Source material for PBMCs was 10 ml fresh peripheral blood.

This TCR was recovered from a man in his fifties with Graves' hyperthyroidism. The sequenced material came from blood. The chain has TRBV6-9 and TRBJ1-3; no clear D. CDR3 nucleotide sequence: TGTGCCAGCAGTTACCCCCCCCTGAGTAGCTCTGGAAACACCATATATTTT. Translated: CASSYPPLSSSGNTIYF.